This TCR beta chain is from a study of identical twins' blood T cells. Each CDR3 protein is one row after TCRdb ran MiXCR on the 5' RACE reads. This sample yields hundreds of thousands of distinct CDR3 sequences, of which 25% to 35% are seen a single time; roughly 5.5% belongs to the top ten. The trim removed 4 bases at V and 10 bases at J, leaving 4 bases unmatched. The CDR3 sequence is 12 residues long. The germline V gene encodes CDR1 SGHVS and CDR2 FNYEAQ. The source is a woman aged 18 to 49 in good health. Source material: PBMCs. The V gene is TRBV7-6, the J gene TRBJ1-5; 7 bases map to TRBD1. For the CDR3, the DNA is TGTGCCAGCAGCTCCAGGGACAGTCCCCAGCATTTT. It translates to CASSSRDSPQHF.